This T cell receptor beta chain came from a study of OX40 agonist ivuxolimab in advanced cancers. Study-level information: Subjects had a mean age of roughly 60 years, with a range of roughly 20 to 79; just over 80% were male. Among those treated, three patients had partial responses, one with hepatocellular carcinoma and two with cutaneous melanoma. Points from the study as a whole: More expanded clones were found, on average, in CD8+ than in CD4+ T cells. At 0.1 to 3.0 mg/kg and by week 6, CD4+ and CD8+ T cells in the blood had expanded clonally.

Clones were read by immunoSEQ multiplex PCR, and TCRdb kept only the in-frame ones, dropping some. The sample has some 19,000 clones; roughly 84% are singletons. As to this clone: Antigen unknown.

The clonotype was recovered from an adult with an advanced solid tumor such as melanoma, head and neck, liver or kidney cancer. Here the sequenced sample was CD4+ or CD8+ T cells sorted from blood, taken in a trial of the OX40 agonist ivuxolimab.

Written as DNA, the CDR3 is TGTGCCAGCAGCTTAGGGCCGGGACTAGCGGAGCAGTACTTC. Translating it yields CASSLGPGLAEQYF. The rearrangement uses TRBV7-3 and TRBJ2-7, with 10 bases fitting TRBD2. The V and J ends lost 2 bases and 7 bases, in that order; junction bases with no gene match: 5. From germline, CDR1 is SGHTA and CDR2 FQGTGA. This CDR3 contains 14 residues. The full variable domain, in which reference TRBV7-3 and TRBJ2-7 provide the parts outside the CDR3, is GAGVSQTPSNKVTEKGKYVELRCDPISGHTALYWYRQSLGQGPEFLIYFQGTGAADDSGLPNDRFFAVRPEGSVSTLKIQRTERGDSAVYLCASSLGPGLAEQYFGPGTRLTVT.